The 9 T cell receptor beta chains in this list originate from one sample, sequenced in a study of shared clonotypes between healthy human individuals (TCRdb year 2020). The library was obtained by the immunoSEQ multiplex PCR assay. TCRdb stores this immuneACCESS table with in-frame sequences only. Part of the clones is absent; in the studies checked, under half of the shortfall reflects unresolved V genes, and no reason is known for the rest. A total of more than 450,000 clones appear in this sample, 70% to 80% of them only once. The top ten hold 10% to 15% of the sample. The sample was PBMCs. These receptor sequences come from a woman in her 40s in good health. Some clones in this sample may be carry-over from other donors' samples.

The gene calls are TRBV5-1 and TRBJ2-3; 9 bases line up with TRBD2. Trimming cost V 4 bases and J 1 base; bases outside gene matches: 10. This CDR3 has 17 amino acids. Germline assignment: CDR1 SGHRS and CDR2 YFSETQ. The CDR3 protein is CASSHYSGGAGTDTQYF. The CDR3 DNA reads as TGCGCCAGCAGCCATTATAGCGGGGGCGCGGGCACAGATACGCAGTATTTT.

With respect to this clone: This may stem from a read error, because a much larger clone lies one nucleotide away. V gene TRBV28 combines with J gene TRBJ2-5, with 7 bases matching TRBD1. This CDR3 comprises 16 residues. Germline loops: CDR1 MDHEN, CDR2 SYDVKM. In nucleotides, the CDR3 is TGTGCCAGCACCATATCTGGACAGGACTTCCAAGAGATCCAGTACTTC. Residues: CASTISGQDFQEIQYF. Using reference TRBV28 and TRBJ2-5 for the parts outside the CDR3, the full variable domain is DVKVTQSSRYLVKRTGEKVFLECVQDMDHENMFWYRQDPGLGLRLIYFSYDVKMKEKGDIPEGYSVSREKKERFSLILESASTNQTSMYLCASTISGQDFQEIQYFGPGTRLLVL.

This chain connects TRBV10-3 to TRBJ2-2, with TRBD2 matching over 12 bases. With 3 bases clipped from V and 4 bases from J, the junction kept 6 bases outside the gene matches. The CDR3 totals 17 residues. CDR1 and CDR2 from the germline V gene are ENHRY and SYGVKD. CDR3 nucleotide sequence: TGTGCCATCAGTGATGGGGCTAGCGGGAGGGCCACCGGGGAGCTGTTTTTT. Residues: CAISDGASGRATGELFF.

This chain connects TRBV7-9 to TRBJ2-7; D is perhaps TRBD1 (6 bases). This CDR3 contains 13 residues. Germline V gives CDR1 SEHNR, CDR2 FQNEAQ (reference sequence). The ends were cut back, 6 bases at V and 1 base at J, with 10 bases in the middle. CDR3 DNA: TGTGCCAGCAGTTCTACAGGGTCCTACGAGCAGTACTTC. It encodes CASSSTGSYEQYF.

The chain has TRBV6-5 and TRBJ2-7, with a tentative D call TRBD2 (5 bases). CDR1 and CDR2 (germline): MNHEY, SVGAGI. Trimming took 2 bases from V and 3 from J, leaving 11 bases between them. The CDR3 consists of 14 residues. In nucleotides, the CDR3 is TGTGCCAGCAGTTACAATCTAGCTTTCTACGAGCAGTACTTC. This translates into CASSYNLAFYEQYF.

The V and J genes are TRBV10-3 and TRBJ2-3, with D tentatively TRBD2 (6 bases). Germline CDR1 ENHRY, CDR2 SYGVKD. V was trimmed by 10 bases and J by 1 base, leaving 18 bases between them. This CDR3 contains 15 residues. CDR3 DNA: TGTGCCACAAGGAGTTGGGGGGACGGCACAGATACGCAGTATTTT. It specifies CATRSWGDGTDTQYF.

This clone was counted between two and nine times. This chain links TRBV5-1 with TRBJ2-7, with D unclear. This CDR3 region has 15 residues. From germline, CDR1 is SGHRS and CDR2 YFSETQ. V gave up 5 bases and J gave up 0 bases, with 15 bases separating them. The DNA of the CDR3 is TGCGCCAGCAGGTTTCTGGGTTCCAACTCCTACGAGCAGTACTTC. This translates into CASRFLGSNSYEQYF.

The gene calls are TRBV30 and TRBJ2-7; D uncertain. V lost 2 bases, J lost 3 bases, and 5 bases lay in between. Germline-derived CDR1 and CDR2 are GTSNPN and SVGIG (reference sequence). The length of the CDR3 is 11 residues. CDR3 residues: CAWSKLYEQYF. In nucleotides, the CDR3 is TGTGCCTGGAGTAAACTCTACGAGCAGTACTTC. The whole variable domain, remainder taken from reference TRBV30 and TRBJ2-7, is SQTIHQWPATLVQPVGSPLSLECTVEGTSNPNLYWYRQAAGRGLQLLFYSVGIGQISSEVPQNLSASRPQDRQFILSSKKLLLSDSGFYLCAWSKLYEQYFGPGTRLTVT.

The J gene is TRBJ1-1, the V gene TRBV6-4; D call uncertain. V lost 10 bases and J 10 bases, leaving 10 bases between the germline ends. Germline-derived CDR1 and CDR2 are MRHNA and SNTAGT. The CDR3 spans 9 residues. The CDR3: CATRSLAFF. The CDR3 region has the DNA TGTGCCACCCGGAGCCTAGCTTTCTTT.